This is a list of T cell receptor beta chains from one sample in a study of identical twins. TCRdb ran MiXCR on the 5' RACE reads and lists one entry per CDR3 protein. The data show around 570,000 distinct CDR3 sequences, with roughly 9.5% seen just once and under 3% held by the top ten. These data also featured in a second study, about yellow fever vaccine responses in identical twins.

Sequenced material: PBMCs. These receptors all stem from a woman between 18 and 29 years old in good health. Both conserved end residues are part of each CDR3. D genes are given only for firm matches. Clone size appears in some rows only: once, few, many, or a class for an expanded clone.

TRBJ2-2 | TRBD2 | TRBV15 | NA | CATSRAAGGETGELFF | TGTGCCACCAGCAGAGCAGCGGGAGGGGAGACCGGGGAGCTGTTTTTT
TRBJ2-3 | TRBD2 | TRBV9 | medium-sized | CASSSTSGGAADTQYF | TGTGCCAGCAGCTCTACTAGCGGGGGGGCCGCAGATACGCAGTATTTT
TRBJ2-2 | TRBD1 | TRBV5-1 | few | CASSLADDREELFF | TGCGCCAGCAGCTTGGCCGACGACAGGGAGGAGCTGTTTTTT
TRBJ2-1 | TRBD2 | TRBV20-1 | few | CSAGSGSGYNEQFF | TGCAGTGCTGGTAGCGGGAGCGGCTACAATGAGCAGTTCTTC
TRBJ1-4 | NA | TRBV27 | NA | CASSLLGTQNEKLFF | TGTGCCAGCAGTCTTCTGGGGACACAAAATGAAAAACTGTTTTTT
TRBJ2-1 | TRBD1 | TRBV5-6 | few | CASRLIGTGGHEQFF | TGTGCCAGCAGGCTGATCGGGACAGGGGGCCATGAGCAGTTCTTC
TRBJ1-5 | TRBD1 | TRBV7-9 | few | CASSPDRNNQPQHF | TGTGCCAGCAGCCCGGACAGGAACAATCAGCCCCAGCATTTT
TRBJ2-3 | NA | TRBV2 | NA | CASIPLGSDTQYF | TGTGCCAGCATACCGCTGGGGTCAGATACGCAGTATTTT
TRBJ2-1 | TRBD1 | TRBV5-6 | NA | CASSSDDRGNEQFF | TGTGCCAGCAGCTCAGACGACAGGGGGAATGAGCAGTTCTTC
TRBJ2-2 | NA | TRBV12-3/TRBV12-4 | NA | CAGSFGYTGELFF | TGTGCCGGCAGTTTCGGGTACACCGGGGAGCTGTTTTTT
TRBJ2-7 | TRBD2 | TRBV25-1 | many | CASGLAYEQYF | TGTGCCAGCGGACTAGCCTACGAGCAGTACTTC
TRBJ2-7 | TRBD2 | TRBV7-9 | many | CASSRFGTSSYEQYF | TGTGCCAGCAGCCGTTTTGGGACTAGCTCCTACGAGCAGTACTTC
TRBJ1-1 | NA | TRBV20-1 | NA | CSAREWANTEAFF | TGCAGTGCTAGAGAATGGGCTAACACTGAAGCTTTCTTT
TRBJ2-7 | TRBD1 | TRBV7-2 | many | CASSFRQGPSSYEQYF | TGTGCCAGCAGCTTCCGACAGGGTCCCAGCTCCTACGAGCAGTACTTC
TRBJ2-2 | TRBD1 | TRBV5-1 | many | CASSLATGAGELFF | TGCGCCAGCAGCTTGGCGACAGGGGCCGGGGAGCTGTTTTTT
TRBJ2-3 | NA | TRBV2 | many | CASSRRGGGQTDTQYF | TGTGCCAGCAGTCGACGCGGTGGAGGGCAGACAGATACGCAGTATTTT
TRBJ2-4 | NA | TRBV20-1 | many | CSARVRLAKNIQYF | TGCAGTGCTAGAGTAAGACTAGCCAAAAACATTCAGTACTTC
TRBJ2-5 | NA | TRBV7-2 | NA | CASSLWVDQETQYF | TGTGCCAGCAGCTTATGGGTAGACCAAGAGACCCAGTACTTC
TRBJ2-6 | NA | TRBV4-3 | NA | CASSQDPGGADVLTF | TGCGCCAGCAGCCAAGATCCAGGAGGGGCCGACGTCCTGACTTTC
TRBJ2-1 | NA | TRBV20-1 | many | CSATETSRNEQFF | TGCAGTGCTACCGAAACTAGCCGTAATGAGCAGTTCTTC
TRBJ2-5 | NA | TRBV20-1 | few | CSARDNRVPQETQYF | TGCAGTGCTAGAGATAACAGAGTGCCACAAGAGACCCAGTACTTC
TRBJ2-1 | NA | TRBV20-1 | few | CSANGRGWYDTEQFF | TGCAGTGCTAATGGTAGGGGATGGTACGACACTGAGCAGTTCTTC
TRBJ2-1 | NA | TRBV5-1 | NA | CASSQTAAEQFF | TGCGCCAGCAGCCAAACCGCCGCGGAGCAGTTCTTC
TRBJ2-7 | NA | TRBV7-2 | once | CASSLEGGRASGEQYF | TGTGCCAGCAGTTTAGAGGGGGGTAGGGCCTCGGGAGAGCAGTACTTC
TRBJ1-1 | NA | TRBV11-2 | many | CASSLTWGEAFF | TGTGCCAGCAGCTTAACCTGGGGAGAAGCTTTCTTT
TRBJ1-2 | TRBD1 | TRBV12-3/TRBV12-4 | many | CASSLGTGFLAF | TGTGCCAGCAGTTTAGGGACAGGATTCCTCGCCTTC
TRBJ2-2 | NA | TRBV27 | NA | CASSFHRRTGELFF | TGTGCCAGCAGTTTCCACAGAAGGACCGGGGAGCTGTTTTTT
TRBJ2-2 | NA | TRBV4-2 | few | CASSQDTKGLAGELFF | TGTGCCAGCAGCCAAGATACGAAGGGCTTGGCCGGGGAGCTGTTTTTT
TRBJ2-3 | NA | TRBV4-3 | NA | CASSQDVTDTQYF | TGCGCCAGCAGCCAAGACGTGACAGATACGCAGTATTTT
TRBJ2-5 | NA | TRBV20-1 | NA | CSASIAVGETQYF | TGCAGTGCTAGCATAGCGGTGGGAGAGACCCAGTACTTC
TRBJ2-7 | TRBD2 | TRBV20-1 | many | CSALGVAGSYEQYF | TGCAGTGCCCTTGGGGTAGCGGGAAGCTACGAGCAGTACTTC
TRBJ2-7 | TRBD2 | TRBV7-9 | NA | CASSFERGGYEQYF | TGTGCCAGCAGCTTTGAGCGGGGGGGCTACGAGCAGTACTTC
TRBJ1-6 | NA | TRBV20-1 | once | CSARVTGNSHNSPLHF | TGCAGTGCTAGAGTTACCGGGAATTCTCATAATTCACCCCTCCACTTT
TRBJ2-3 | NA | TRBV7-2 | few | CASRSGLLSTDTQYF | TGTGCCAGCAGGTCGGGACTCCTCAGCACAGATACGCAGTATTTT
TRBJ2-3 | NA | TRBV12-3/TRBV12-4 | NA | CASSISASRRTDTQYF | TGTGCCAGCAGTATATCTGCGTCCAGACGCACAGATACGCAGTATTTT
TRBJ2-5 | NA | TRBV29-1 | many | CSADKGGRTQYF | TGCAGCGCCGACAAAGGGGGTCGGACCCAGTACTTC
TRBJ2-1 | NA | TRBV12-3/TRBV12-4 | NA | CASSFPGPSQASLDEQFF | TGTGCCAGCAGTTTCCCGGGCCCGTCGCAGGCTAGCCTCGATGAGCAGTTCTTC
TRBJ2-1 | TRBD1 | TRBV3-1 | NA | CASSPPGGQSYNEQFF | TGTGCCAGCAGCCCCCCTGGGGGACAGTCCTACAATGAGCAGTTCTTC
TRBJ2-3 | NA | TRBV10-3 | few | CAISAWTATDTQYF | TGTGCCATCAGTGCGTGGACAGCAACAGATACGCAGTATTTT
TRBJ2-3 | TRBD2 | TRBV5-1 | NA | CASVRDYNTDTQYF | TGCGCCAGCGTCCGGGACTACAACACAGATACGCAGTATTTT